The TCR beta chain described here comes from a study of radiotherapy plus CTLA-4 blockade in lung cancer. Study-wide background: Objective response was observed in roughly 20% of patients, and disease control in less than 35%. Findings and caveats of the study: Blood saw expansion of tumor-derived TCR clones after radiotherapy plus ipilimumab.

Patients in the study, people with chemo-refractory metastatic non-small-cell lung cancer, received focal radiation plus ipilimumab CTLA-4 blockade. For this clone: The antigen remains unidentified.

CDR3 length: 17 residues. Per the germline V gene, CDR1 is SGHVS and CDR2 is FNYEAQ. V was pared by 5 bases and J by 1 base, with 5 bases of the junction left unmatched. The repertoire was sequenced with immunoSEQ multiplex PCR; TCRdb's copy has only in-frame clones and lacks some. In the table there are about 87,000 clones, around 90% of which are singletons. V usage is TRBV7-6 and J usage is TRBJ2-3, with 14 bases matching TRBD2. Material: peripheral blood, obtained from a patient treated with radiotherapy plus ipilimumab. This sequence was found in a human donor with non-small cell lung cancer that progressed on radiotherapy plus ipilimumab. The CDR3 bases are TGTGCCAGCAGCACAGGACTAGCGGGGGGTCGCACAGATACGCAGTATTTT. This encodes CASSTGLAGGRTDTQYF.